This paragraph covers one T cell receptor beta chain sequence. The germline gene is not matched at one end of the junction; a read error may be the cause. This sample is drawn from a study of blood T cell repertoires in COVID-19. In the study overall: The study drew acute and convalescent COVID-19 samples from the United States, Italy and Spain. From T cells, B-cell-depleted T cells, or PBMCs came the material, which was cDNA or gDNA.

Per the original data handling: The assay estimated nucleated cells by amplifying reference gene primers. Data came from immunoSEQ multiplex PCR; TCRdb stores just in-frame clones and leaves some out. V, J and clone size derive from that table, while D and trimming were established from the DNA sequence. The sample shows 130,000 or so clones, about 80% of them seen only once. This CDR3 comprises 12 residues. Germline assignment: CDR1 SNHLY and CDR2 FYNNEI. This chain uses TRBV2 with TRBJ1-2, with TRBD1 matching 7 bases. This receptor was identified in a woman aged 60-75 years with acute or convalescent COVID-19. The specimen was peripheral blood. The CDR3 here is CASSGPTGRLHF. For the CDR3, the DNA is TGTGCCAGCAGTGGTCCGACAGGGCGTCTCCACTTC.